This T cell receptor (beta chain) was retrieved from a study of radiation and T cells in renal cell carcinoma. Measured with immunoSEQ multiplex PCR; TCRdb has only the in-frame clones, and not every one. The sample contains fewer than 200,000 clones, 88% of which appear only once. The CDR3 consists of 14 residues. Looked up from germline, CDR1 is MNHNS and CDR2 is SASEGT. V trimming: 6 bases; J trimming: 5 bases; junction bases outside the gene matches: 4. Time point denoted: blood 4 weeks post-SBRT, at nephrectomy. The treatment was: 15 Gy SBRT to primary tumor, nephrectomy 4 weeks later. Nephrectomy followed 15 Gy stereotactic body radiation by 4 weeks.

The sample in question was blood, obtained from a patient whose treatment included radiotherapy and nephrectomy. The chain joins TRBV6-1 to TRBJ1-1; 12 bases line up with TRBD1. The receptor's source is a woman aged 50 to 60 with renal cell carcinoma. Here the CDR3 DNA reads TGTGCCAGCAGCCCGGGACAGGGGGCTACTGAAGCTTTCTTT. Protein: CASSPGQGATEAFF.